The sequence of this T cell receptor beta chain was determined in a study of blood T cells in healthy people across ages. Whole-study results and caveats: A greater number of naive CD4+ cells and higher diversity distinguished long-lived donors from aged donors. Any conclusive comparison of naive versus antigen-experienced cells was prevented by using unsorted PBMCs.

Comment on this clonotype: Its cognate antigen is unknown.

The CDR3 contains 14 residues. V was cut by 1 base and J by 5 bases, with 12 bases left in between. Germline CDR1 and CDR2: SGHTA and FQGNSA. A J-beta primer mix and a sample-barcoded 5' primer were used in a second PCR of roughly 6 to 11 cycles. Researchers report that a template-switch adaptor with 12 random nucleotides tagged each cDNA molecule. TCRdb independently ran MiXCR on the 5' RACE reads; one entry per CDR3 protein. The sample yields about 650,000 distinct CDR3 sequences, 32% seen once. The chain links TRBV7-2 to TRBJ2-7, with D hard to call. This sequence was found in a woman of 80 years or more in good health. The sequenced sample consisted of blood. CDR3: CASSLGGVSHEQYF. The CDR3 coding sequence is TGTGCCAGCAGCTTAGGAGGAGTTTCCCACGAGCAGTACTTC.